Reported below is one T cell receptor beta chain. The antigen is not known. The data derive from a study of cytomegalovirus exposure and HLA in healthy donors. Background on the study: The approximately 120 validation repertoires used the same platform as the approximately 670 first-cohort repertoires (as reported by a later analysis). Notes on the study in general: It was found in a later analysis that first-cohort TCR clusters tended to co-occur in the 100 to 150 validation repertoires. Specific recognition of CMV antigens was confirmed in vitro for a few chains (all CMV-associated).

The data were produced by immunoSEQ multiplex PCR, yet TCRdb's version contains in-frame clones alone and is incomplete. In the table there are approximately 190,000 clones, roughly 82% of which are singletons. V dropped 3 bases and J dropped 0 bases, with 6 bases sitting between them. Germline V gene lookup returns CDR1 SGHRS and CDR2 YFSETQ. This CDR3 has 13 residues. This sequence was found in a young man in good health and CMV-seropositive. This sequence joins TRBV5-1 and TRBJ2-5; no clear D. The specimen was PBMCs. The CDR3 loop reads CASSSENQETQYF. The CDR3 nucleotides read TGCGCCAGCAGCTCCGAGAACCAAGAGACCCAGTACTTC. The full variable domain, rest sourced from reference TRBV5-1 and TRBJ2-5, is KAGVTQTPRYLIKTRGQQVTLSCSPISGHRSVSWYQQTPGQGLQFLFEYFSETQRNKGNFPGRFSGRQFSNSRSEMNVSTLELGDSALYLCASSSENQETQYFGPGTRLLVL.